This T cell receptor beta chain was documented in a study of blood T cell repertoires in COVID-19. This CDR3 is 15 amino acids long. CDR1 and CDR2 (germline): SEHNR, FQNEAQ (reference sequence). Trimming stripped 2 bases from V and 5 bases from J, with 13 bases between. This clone was counted only a few times. Assay used: immunoSEQ multiplex PCR; TCRdb lists only in-frame clones, some missing. The table has hundreds of thousands of clones, 82% seen once. This clonotype originated in an elderly woman with acute or convalescent COVID-19. The sequencing input was peripheral blood. V gene TRBV7-9 combines with J gene TRBJ1-5; D gene uncertain. CDR3 nucleotides: TGTGCCAGCAGCTTAAGGCGGGGTCGGGATCAGCCCCAGCATTTT. Translation: CASSLRRGRDQPQHF. Full variable domain (outside the CDR3, taken from reference TRBV7-9 and TRBJ1-5): DTGVSQNPRHKITKRGQNVTFRCDPISEHNRLYWYRQTLGQGPEFLTYFQNEAQLEKSRLLSDRFSAERPKGSFSTLEIQRTEQGDSAMYLCASSLRRGRDQPQHFGDGTRLSIL.